This T cell receptor (beta chain) came from a study of blood T cell repertoires in COVID-19. Study context: The cDNA or gDNA used as material had been derived from T cells, B-cell-depleted T cells, or PBMCs.

Study members were between about 18 and 95 years old and lived in some 26 US regions. CDR3 length: 16 residues. Trimming at V came to 5 bases and at J to 5 bases, leaving 10 bases not matched to a gene. The germline gives CDR1 SGHTA, CDR2 FQGTGA. As handled by the study authors: Reference gene primer amplification in the assay estimated nucleated cell counts. The table came from immunoSEQ multiplex PCR; TCRdb's copy has only in-frame clones and leaves some out. V and J calls plus clone size are reproduced from that table; the DNA served to infer D and trimming. The sample lists under 200,000 clones, roughly 90% occurring once.

The rearrangement joins TRBV7-3 to TRBJ2-2; TRBD1 agrees at 8 bases. Sequenced: PBMCs or T cells enriched from blood (not recorded which). This clonotype was sampled from a woman between 45 and 60 years old who had recovered from COVID-19. CDR3 in amino acids: CASSPTGQGRTGELFF. The CDR3 DNA follows: TGTGCCAGCAGCCCTACAGGACAGGGCCGGACCGGGGAGCTGTTTTTT.